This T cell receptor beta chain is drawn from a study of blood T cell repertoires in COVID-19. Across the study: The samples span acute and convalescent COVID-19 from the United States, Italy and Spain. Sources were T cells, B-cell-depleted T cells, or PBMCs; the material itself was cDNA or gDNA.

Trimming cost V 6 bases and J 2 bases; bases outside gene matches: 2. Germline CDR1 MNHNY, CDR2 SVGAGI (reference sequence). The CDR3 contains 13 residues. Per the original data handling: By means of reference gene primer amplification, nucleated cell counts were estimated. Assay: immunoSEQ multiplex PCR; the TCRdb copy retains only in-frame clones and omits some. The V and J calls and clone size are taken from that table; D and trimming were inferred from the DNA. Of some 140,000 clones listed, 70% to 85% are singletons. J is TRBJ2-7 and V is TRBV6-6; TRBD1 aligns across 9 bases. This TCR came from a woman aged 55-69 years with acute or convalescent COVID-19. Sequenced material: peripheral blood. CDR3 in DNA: TGTGCCAGCAGACGGGACAGGGCCTACGAGCAGTACTTC. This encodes CASRRDRAYEQYF.